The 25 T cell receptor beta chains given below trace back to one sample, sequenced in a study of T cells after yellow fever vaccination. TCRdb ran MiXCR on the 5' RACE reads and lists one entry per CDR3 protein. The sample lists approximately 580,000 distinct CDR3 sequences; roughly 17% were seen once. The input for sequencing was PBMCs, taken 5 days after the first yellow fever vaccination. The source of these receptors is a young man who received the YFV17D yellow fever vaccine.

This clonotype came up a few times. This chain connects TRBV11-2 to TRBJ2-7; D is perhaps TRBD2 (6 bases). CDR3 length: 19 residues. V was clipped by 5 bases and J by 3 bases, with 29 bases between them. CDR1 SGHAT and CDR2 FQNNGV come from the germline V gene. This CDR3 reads CASSPGGYPLAPLIYEQYV. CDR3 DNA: TGTGCCAGCAGCCCCGGGGGTTACCCTTTAGCCCCCTTAATCTACGAGCAGTACGTC.

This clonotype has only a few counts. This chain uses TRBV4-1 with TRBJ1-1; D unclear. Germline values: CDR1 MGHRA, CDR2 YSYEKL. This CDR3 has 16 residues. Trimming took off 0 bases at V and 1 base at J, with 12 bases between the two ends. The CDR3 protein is CASSQDPGAGNTEAFF. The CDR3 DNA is TGCGCCAGCAGCCAAGATCCCGGAGCAGGGAACACTGAAGCTTTCTTT.

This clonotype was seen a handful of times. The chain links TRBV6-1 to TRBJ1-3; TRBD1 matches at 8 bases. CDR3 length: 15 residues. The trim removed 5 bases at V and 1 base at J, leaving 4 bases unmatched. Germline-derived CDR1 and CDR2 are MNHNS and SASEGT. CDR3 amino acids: CASSQQGVSGNTIYF. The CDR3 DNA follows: TGTGCCAGCAGTCAACAGGGGGTATCTGGAAACACCATATATTTT.

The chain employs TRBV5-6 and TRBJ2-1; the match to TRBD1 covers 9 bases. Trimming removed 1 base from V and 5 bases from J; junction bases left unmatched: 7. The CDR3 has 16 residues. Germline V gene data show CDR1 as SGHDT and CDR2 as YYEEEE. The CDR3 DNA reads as TGTGCCAGCAGCTTGTGGGACAGGGAAATACACAATGAGCAGTTCTTC. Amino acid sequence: CASSLWDREIHNEQFF. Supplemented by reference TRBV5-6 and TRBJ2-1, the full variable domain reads DAGVTQSPTHLIKTRGQQVTLRCSPKSGHDTVSWYQQALGQGPQFIFQYYEEEERQRGNFPDRFSGHQFPNYSSELNVNALLLGDSALYLCASSLWDREIHNEQFFGPGTRLTVL.

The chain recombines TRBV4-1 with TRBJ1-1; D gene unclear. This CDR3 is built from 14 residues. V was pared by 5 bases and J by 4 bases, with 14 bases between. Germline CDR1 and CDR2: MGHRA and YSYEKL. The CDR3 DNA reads TGCGCCAGCAGCAGAGTCTCGGGCCTCACTGAAGCTTTCTTT. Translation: CASSRVSGLTEAFF.

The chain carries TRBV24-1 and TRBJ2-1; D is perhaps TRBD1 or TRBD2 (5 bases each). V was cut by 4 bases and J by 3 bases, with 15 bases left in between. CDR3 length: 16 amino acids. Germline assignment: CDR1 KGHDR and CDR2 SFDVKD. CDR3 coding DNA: TGTGCCACCAGTGACCCGGGACCTGTCCGCTACAATGAGCAGTTCTTC. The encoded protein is CATSDPGPVRYNEQFF.

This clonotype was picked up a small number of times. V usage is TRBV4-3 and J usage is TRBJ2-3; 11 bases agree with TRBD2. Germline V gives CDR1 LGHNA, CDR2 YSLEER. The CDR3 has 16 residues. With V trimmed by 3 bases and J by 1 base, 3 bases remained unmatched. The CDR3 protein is CASSQGLADRTDTQYF. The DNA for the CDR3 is TGCGCCAGCAGCCAGGGACTAGCGGACCGCACAGATACGCAGTATTTT.

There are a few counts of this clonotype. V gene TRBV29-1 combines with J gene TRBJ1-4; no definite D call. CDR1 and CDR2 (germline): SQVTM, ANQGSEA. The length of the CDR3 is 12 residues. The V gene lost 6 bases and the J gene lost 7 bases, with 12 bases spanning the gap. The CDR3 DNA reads TGCAGCGTGGGGTACATGGGTGAAAAACTGTTTTTT. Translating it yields CSVGYMGEKLFF.

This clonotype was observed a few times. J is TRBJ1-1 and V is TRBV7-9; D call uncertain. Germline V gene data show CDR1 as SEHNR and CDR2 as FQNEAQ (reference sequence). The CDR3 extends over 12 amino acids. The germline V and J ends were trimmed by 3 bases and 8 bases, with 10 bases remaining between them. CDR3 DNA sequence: TGTGCCAGCAGCTTCTGGCCGGGGGAAGCTTTCTTT. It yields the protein CASSFWPGEAFF.

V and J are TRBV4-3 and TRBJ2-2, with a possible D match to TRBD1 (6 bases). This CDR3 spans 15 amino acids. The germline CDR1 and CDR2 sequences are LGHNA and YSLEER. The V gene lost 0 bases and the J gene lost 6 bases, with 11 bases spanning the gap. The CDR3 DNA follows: TGCGCCAGCAGCCAAGATAGGTCAGGGGCCGGGGAGCTGTTTTTT. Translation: CASSQDRSGAGELFF.

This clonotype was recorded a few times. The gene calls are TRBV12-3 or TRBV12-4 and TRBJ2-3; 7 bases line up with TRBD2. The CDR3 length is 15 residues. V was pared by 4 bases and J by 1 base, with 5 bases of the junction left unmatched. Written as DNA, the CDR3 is TGTGCCAGCAGTTCGCAAGCGGGGCGCACAGATACGCAGTATTTT. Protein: CASSSQAGRTDTQYF.

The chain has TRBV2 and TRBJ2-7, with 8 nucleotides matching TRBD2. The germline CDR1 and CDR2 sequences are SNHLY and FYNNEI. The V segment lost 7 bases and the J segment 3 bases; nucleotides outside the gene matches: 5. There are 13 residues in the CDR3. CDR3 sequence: CASNGGDYYEQYF. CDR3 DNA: TGTGCCAGCAACGGGGGGGACTACTACGAGCAGTACTTC.

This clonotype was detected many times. The chain's CDR3 is CASSSTENSPLHF. The CDR3 DNA reads as TGCGCCAGCAGCTCGACAGAAAATTCACCCCTCCACTTT. The genes are TRBV5-1 and TRBJ1-6; D perhaps matches TRBD1 (5 bases). CDR3 length: 13 residues. Germline values: CDR1 SGHRS, CDR2 YFSETQ. V gave up 3 bases and J gave up 7 bases, with 8 bases separating them.

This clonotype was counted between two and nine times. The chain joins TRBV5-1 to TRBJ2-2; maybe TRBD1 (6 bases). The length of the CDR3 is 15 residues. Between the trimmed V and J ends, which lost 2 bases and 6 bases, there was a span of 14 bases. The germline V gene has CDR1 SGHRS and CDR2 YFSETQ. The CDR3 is CASSFGAGAAGELFF. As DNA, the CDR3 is TGCGCCAGCAGCTTTGGGGCAGGGGCCGCCGGGGAGCTGTTTTTT.

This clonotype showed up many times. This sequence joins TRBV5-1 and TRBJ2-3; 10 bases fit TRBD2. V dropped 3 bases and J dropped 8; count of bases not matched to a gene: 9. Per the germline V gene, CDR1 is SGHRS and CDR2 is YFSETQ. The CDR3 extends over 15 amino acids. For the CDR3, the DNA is TGCGCCAGCAGCTCCGGGACTAGCGTTGGCGGTACGCAGTATTTT. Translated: CASSSGTSVGGTQYF.

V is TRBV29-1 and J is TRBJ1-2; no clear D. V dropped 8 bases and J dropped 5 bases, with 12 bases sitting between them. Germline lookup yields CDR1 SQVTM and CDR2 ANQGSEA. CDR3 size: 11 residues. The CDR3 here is CSYRTVYGYTF. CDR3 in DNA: TGCAGCTACCGGACGGTTTATGGCTACACCTTC.

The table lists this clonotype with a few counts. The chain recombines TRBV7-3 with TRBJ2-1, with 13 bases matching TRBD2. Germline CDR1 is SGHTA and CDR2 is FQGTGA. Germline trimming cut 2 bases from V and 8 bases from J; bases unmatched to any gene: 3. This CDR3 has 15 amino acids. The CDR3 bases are TGTGCCAGCAGCTTAGAAGGGACTAGCGGGGATGAGCAGTTCTTC. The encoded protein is CASSLEGTSGDEQFF.

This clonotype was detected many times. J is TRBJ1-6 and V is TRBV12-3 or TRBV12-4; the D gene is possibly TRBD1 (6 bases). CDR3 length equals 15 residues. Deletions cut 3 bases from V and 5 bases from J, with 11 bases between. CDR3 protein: CASSFMAGDNSPLHF. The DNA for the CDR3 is TGTGCCAGCAGTTTTATGGCAGGGGATAATTCACCCCTCCACTTT.

This CDR3 reads CASSSSRGTDTQYF. The CDR3 DNA reads as TGCGCCAGCAGCTCATCGAGGGGCACAGATACGCAGTATTTT. The chain combines TRBV5-1 with TRBJ2-3; D is possibly TRBD2 (5 bases). The CDR3 has 14 residues. The germline gives CDR1 SGHRS, CDR2 YFSETQ. Trimming removed 3 bases at V and 1 base at J, with 9 bases between. Variable domain in full (rest from reference TRBV5-1 and TRBJ2-3): KAGVTQTPRYLIKTRGQQVTLSCSPISGHRSVSWYQQTPGQGLQFLFEYFSETQRNKGNFPGRFSGRQFSNSRSEMNVSTLELGDSALYLCASSSSRGTDTQYFGPGTRLTVL.

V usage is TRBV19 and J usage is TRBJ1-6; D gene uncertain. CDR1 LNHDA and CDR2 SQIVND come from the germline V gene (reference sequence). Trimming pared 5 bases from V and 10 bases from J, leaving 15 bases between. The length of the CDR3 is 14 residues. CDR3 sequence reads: CASSLTWTVSPLHF. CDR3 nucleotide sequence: TGTGCCAGTAGTCTCACATGGACGGTCTCACCCCTCCACTTT. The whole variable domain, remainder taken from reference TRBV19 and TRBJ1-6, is DGGITQSPKYLFRKEGQNVTLSCEQNLNHDAMYWYRQDPGQGLRLIYYSQIVNDFQKGDIAEGYSVSREKKESFPLTVTSAQKNPTAFYLCASSLTWTVSPLHFGNGTRLTVT.

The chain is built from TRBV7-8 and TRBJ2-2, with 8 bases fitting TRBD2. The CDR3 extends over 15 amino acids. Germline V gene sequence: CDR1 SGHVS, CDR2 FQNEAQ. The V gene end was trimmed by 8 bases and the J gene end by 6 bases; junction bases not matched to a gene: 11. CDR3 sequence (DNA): TGTGCCAGCTTCCAGCGGGGGTACACGCCCGGGGAGCTGTTTTTT. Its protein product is CASFQRGYTPGELFF.

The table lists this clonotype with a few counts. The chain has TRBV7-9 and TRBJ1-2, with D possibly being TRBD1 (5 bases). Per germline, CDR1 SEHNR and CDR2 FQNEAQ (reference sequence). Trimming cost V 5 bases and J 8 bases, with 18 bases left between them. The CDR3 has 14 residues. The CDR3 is CASSPVGQGKGYTF. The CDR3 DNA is TGTGCCAGCAGCCCGGTGGGGCAGGGTAAAGGCTACACCTTC.

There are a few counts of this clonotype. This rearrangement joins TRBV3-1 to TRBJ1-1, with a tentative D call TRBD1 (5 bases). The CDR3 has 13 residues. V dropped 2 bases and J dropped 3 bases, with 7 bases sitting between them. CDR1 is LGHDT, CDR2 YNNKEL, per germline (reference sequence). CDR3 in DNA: TGTGCCAGCAGCCAAAGGGGACACACTGAAGCTTTCTTT. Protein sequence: CASSQRGHTEAFF.

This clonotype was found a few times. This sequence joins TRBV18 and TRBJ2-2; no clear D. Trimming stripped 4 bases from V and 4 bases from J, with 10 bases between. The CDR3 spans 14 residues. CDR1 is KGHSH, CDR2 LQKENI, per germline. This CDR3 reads CASSREGITGELFF. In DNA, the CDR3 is TGTGCCAGCTCACGAGAAGGTATCACCGGGGAGCTGTTTTTT.

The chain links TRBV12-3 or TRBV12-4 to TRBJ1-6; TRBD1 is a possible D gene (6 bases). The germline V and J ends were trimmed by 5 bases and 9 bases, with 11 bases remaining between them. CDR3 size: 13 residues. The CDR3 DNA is TGTGCCAGCAGTGTGCAGGGGAGTTCACCCCTCCACTTT. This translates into CASSVQGSSPLHF.